This is a list of T cell receptor beta chains from one sample in a study of T-cell reconstitution after alpha-beta-depleted transplantation in children. One entry per CDR3 protein, called by TCRdb with MiXCR from the PCR reads. This table has around 420,000 distinct CDR3 sequences, around 16% appearing once. Sequencing was performed on PBMCs, mostly from graft donor cells, taken 360 days after TCRalphabeta/CD19-depleted stem cell transplant. All receptors come from a boy under two years old who had a stem cell transplant for Wiskott-Aldrich syndrome, so the T cells may come from the graft donor. The CDR3 runs from the conserved cysteine through the conserved F or W. The D gene is left open where the match is weak. Clone size appears in some rows only: once, few, many, or a class for an expanded clone.

clone size: few
D gene: TRBD1
J gene: TRBJ1-6
V gene: TRBV25-1
CDR3 protein: CASSERTGGGNSPLHF
CDR3 DNA: TGTGCCAGCAGTGAACGAACAGGGGGGGGTAATTCACCCCTCCACTTT

clone size: few
D gene: .
J gene: TRBJ2-2
V gene: TRBV6-5
CDR3 protein: CASSYGLHTGELFF
CDR3 DNA: TGTGCCAGCAGTTACGGGCTCCACACCGGGGAGCTGTTTTTT

clone size: few
D gene: TRBD1
J gene: TRBJ2-5
V gene: TRBV7-8
CDR3 protein: CASSFRDRIQETQYF
CDR3 DNA: TGTGCCAGCAGCTTCCGGGACAGGATCCAAGAGACCCAGTACTTC

clone size: .
D gene: .
J gene: TRBJ2-6
V gene: TRBV5-1
CDR3 protein: CASSLAGISGANVLTF
CDR3 DNA: TGCGCCAGCAGCTTGGCCGGCATATCTGGGGCCAACGTCCTGACTTTC

clone size: many
D gene: TRBD2
J gene: TRBJ2-7
V gene: TRBV5-1
CDR3 protein: CASSRAGGNYEQYF
CDR3 DNA: TGCGCCAGCAGCCGAGCGGGGGGCAACTACGAGCAGTACTTC

clone size: .
D gene: .
J gene: TRBJ2-1
V gene: TRBV7-8
CDR3 protein: CASTLLGLLGPAHNEQFF
CDR3 DNA: TGTGCCAGCACCCTACTGGGGTTACTAGGACCAGCCCACAATGAGCAGTTCTTC

clone size: .
D gene: TRBD1
J gene: TRBJ2-7
V gene: TRBV3-1
CDR3 protein: CASRKQGASSYEQYF
CDR3 DNA: TGTGCCAGCCGCAAACAGGGGGCTAGCTCCTACGAGCAGTACTTC

clone size: .
D gene: .
J gene: TRBJ1-5
V gene: TRBV10-3
CDR3 protein: CASGSLGPQHF
CDR3 DNA: TGTGCCAGTGGGTCTCTGGGGCCCCAGCATTTT

clone size: once
D gene: TRBD1
J gene: TRBJ1-6
V gene: TRBV6-1
CDR3 protein: CASSEQKGAKNSPLHF
CDR3 DNA: TGTGCCAGCAGTGAACAGAAGGGGGCCAAGAATTCACCCCTCCACTTT

clone size: few
D gene: TRBD1
J gene: TRBJ2-1
V gene: TRBV5-1
CDR3 protein: CASSDRGPRDEQFF
CDR3 DNA: TGCGCCAGCAGCGACAGGGGGCCTAGGGATGAGCAGTTCTTC

clone size: .
D gene: .
J gene: TRBJ1-1
V gene: TRBV6-1
CDR3 protein: CASTRQPMNTEAFF
CDR3 DNA: TGTGCCAGCACCCGACAGCCTATGAACACTGAAGCTTTCTTT

clone size: .
D gene: .
J gene: TRBJ2-7
V gene: TRBV3-1
CDR3 protein: CASSRRRPGLNEQYF
CDR3 DNA: TGTGCCAGCAGCCGTAGACGGCCAGGGTTGAACGAGCAGTACTTC

clone size: .
D gene: TRBD2
J gene: TRBJ2-1
V gene: TRBV11-1
CDR3 protein: CASSLKTSGRALFHNEQFF
CDR3 DNA: TGTGCCAGCAGCTTAAAGACTAGCGGGAGGGCCCTCTTCCACAATGAGCAGTTCTTC

clone size: once
D gene: TRBD1
J gene: TRBJ2-1
V gene: TRBV12-3/TRBV12-4
CDR3 protein: CAFSLLGQGYLYNEQFF
CDR3 DNA: TGTGCCTTCAGTCTACTAGGACAGGGATACCTCTACAATGAGCAGTTCTTC

clone size: .
D gene: TRBD2
J gene: TRBJ2-1
V gene: TRBV7-9
CDR3 protein: CASSLALVGGQDNEQFF
CDR3 DNA: TGTGCCAGCAGCTTAGCGCTTGTGGGAGGGCAGGACAATGAGCAGTTCTTC

clone size: .
D gene: .
J gene: TRBJ2-6
V gene: TRBV5-5
CDR3 protein: CASSSGSRVGSGANVLTF
CDR3 DNA: TGTGCCAGCAGCTCGGGGTCCAGGGTTGGCTCTGGGGCCAACGTCCTGACTTTC

clone size: .
D gene: TRBD2
J gene: TRBJ2-3
V gene: TRBV10-3
CDR3 protein: CAIKEAGGSTDTQYF
CDR3 DNA: TGTGCCATCAAAGAAGCGGGAGGTAGCACAGATACGCAGTATTTT